Following are 25 T cell receptor beta chains from one sample sequenced in a study of technical replicates of blood from a few donors. Generated by immunoSEQ multiplex PCR, the TCRdb table keeps only in-frame clones and is missing some. The sample consists of about 81,000 clones, approximately 94% of them appearing once. Specimen: T cells isolated from PBMCs. The receptors here all came from a human donor in good health.

V usage is TRBV12-5 and J usage is TRBJ2-3; TRBD2 matches at 7 bases. Per the germline V gene, CDR1 is LGHNT and CDR2 is FRNRAP. V was pared by 6 bases and J by 2 bases, with 8 bases of the junction left unmatched. The CDR3 is made up of 15 amino acids. Here the CDR3 DNA reads TGTGCTAGTGGACTAGGACTAGTCTACACAGATACGCAGTATTTT. It specifies CASGLGLVYTDTQYF.

Here the CDR3 reads CASTHGQGNFFEQYF. The DNA for the CDR3 is TGTGCCAGCACTCATGGGCAGGGGAATTTTTTCGAGCAGTACTTC. V gene TRBV2 combines with J gene TRBJ2-7; D perhaps matches TRBD1 (6 bases). The V gene's germline CDR1 is SNHLY and CDR2 FYNNEI. Trimming left V 7 bases short and J 6 bases short, with 22 bases between. CDR3 size: 15 residues.

The chain has TRBV7-9 and TRBJ2-3, with 11 nucleotides matching TRBD2. The V segment lost 4 bases and the J segment 5 bases; nucleotides outside the gene matches: 5. This CDR3 is built from 15 residues. CDR1 is SEHNR and CDR2 is FQNEAQ in the germline V gene (reference sequence). The CDR3 DNA follows: TGTGCCAGCAGCTCCGGGACTAGCGGAGGAGATACGCAGTATTTT. Translating it yields CASSSGTSGGDTQYF.

The chain carries TRBV2 and TRBJ2-4; 10 bases are shared with TRBD1. This CDR3 has 16 amino acids. The trim removed 8 bases at V and 9 bases at J, leaving 16 bases unmatched. Looked up from germline, CDR1 is SNHLY and CDR2 is FYNNEI. CDR3 coding DNA: TGTGCCAGCGTTCCAGCTCGGGACAGGGGTTTTAGCATTCAGTACTTC. This gives the protein CASVPARDRGFSIQYF.

The genes are TRBV19 and TRBJ1-2; TRBD1 aligns across 9 bases. The CDR3 is 15 residues long. Germline CDR1 is LNHDA and CDR2 is SQIVND (reference sequence). V shed 7 bases, J shed 4 bases, and the junction held 10 bases outside the gene matches. CDR3 loop: CASTQSTGGGYGYTF. As DNA, the CDR3 is TGTGCCAGTACCCAGTCTACAGGGGGCGGCTATGGCTACACCTTC.

The chain joins TRBV5-1 to TRBJ1-1; 10 nucleotides match TRBD1. Per the germline V gene, CDR1 is SGHRS and CDR2 is YFSETQ. The CDR3 is made up of 15 amino acids. V was pared by 4 bases and J by 3 bases, with 6 bases of the junction left unmatched. This chain's CDR3 is CASSATGTGDTEAFF. The CDR3, as DNA: TGCGCCAGCAGCGCAACCGGGACAGGGGACACTGAAGCTTTCTTT. Full variable domain (missing parts from reference TRBV5-1 and TRBJ1-1): KAGVTQTPRYLIKTRGQQVTLSCSPISGHRSVSWYQQTPGQGLQFLFEYFSETQRNKGNFPGRFSGRQFSNSRSEMNVSTLELGDSALYLCASSATGTGDTEAFFGQGTRLTVV.

The CDR3, as DNA: TGTGCCAGCAGACCGGGGAGGTCCTATGGCTACACCTTC. It translates to CASRPGRSYGYTF. The chain recombines TRBV27 with TRBJ1-2; D ambiguous. Per the germline V gene, CDR1 is MNHEY and CDR2 is SMNVEV (reference sequence). Trimming removed 6 bases from V and 4 bases from J, with 12 bases in between. This CDR3 has 13 residues.

The chain uses TRBV27 and TRBJ1-4; 8 positions agree with TRBD1. The CDR3 is made up of 15 amino acids. Germline CDR1 MNHEY, CDR2 SMNVEV (reference sequence). V lost 6 bases, J lost 2 bases, and 5 bases stayed unmatched. The CDR3 DNA sequence: TGTGCCAGCAGCAAGGGGGACAGGACTAATGAAAAACTGTTTTTT. This sequence encodes CASSKGDRTNEKLFF.

This sequence joins TRBV7-3 and TRBJ2-2, with 7 bases identical to TRBD2. The CDR3 is 18 residues long. Germline CDR1 reads SGHTA; CDR2 reads FQGTGA. With V trimmed by 0 bases and J by 3 bases, 10 bases remained unmatched. CDR3 nucleotide sequence: TGTGCCAGCAGCTTAACCGGTCCGGGAGGCACCCACACCGGGGAGCTGTTTTTT. Translating gives CASSLTGPGGTHTGELFF.

The V call is TRBV10-3, the J call TRBJ1-4; 7 nucleotides agree with TRBD1. The CDR3 runs 12 residues. The V gene end was trimmed by 11 bases and the J gene end by 8 bases; junction bases not matched to a gene: 8. Germline V lookup: CDR1 ENHRY, CDR2 SYGVKD. This chain's CDR3 is CAVKGAEEKLFF. CDR3 coding DNA: TGTGCCGTGAAGGGGGCAGAGGAAAAACTGTTTTTT.

This chain uses TRBV6-6 with TRBJ1-2; D gene ambiguous. Trimming removed 5 bases from V and 8 bases from J, with 15 bases in between. Germline CDR1 MNHNY, CDR2 SVGAGI (reference sequence). The CDR3 spans 13 residues. This CDR3 is CASSMGRDGGYTF. CDR3 in DNA: TGTGCCAGCAGTATGGGTCGGGATGGCGGCTACACCTTC.

The rearrangement uses TRBV21-1 and TRBJ1-5; the listed D gene, TRBD1, was not tested against the DNA. TRBV21-1 is termed a pseudogene. The CDR3 sequence is 14 residues long. The CDR3 DNA reads TGTGCCAGCAGCAGTGGGCAGCGCAATCAGCCCCAGCATTTT. Protein sequence: CASSSGQRNQPQHF.

This chain uses TRBV28 with TRBJ2-2, with TRBD2 matching 7 bases. V was pared by 6 bases and J by 5 bases, with 3 bases of the junction left unmatched. This CDR3 comprises 13 residues. CDR1 MDHEN and CDR2 SYDVKM come from the germline V gene. The CDR3 region is CASRVLATGELFF. In DNA form, the CDR3 reads TGTGCCAGCAGGGTACTAGCGACCGGGGAGCTGTTTTTT.

The rearrangement joins TRBV7-6 to TRBJ1-4; 9 bases are shared with TRBD1. Germline assignment: CDR1 SGHVS and CDR2 FNYEAQ. This CDR3 spans 14 amino acids. Unmatched junction bases numbered 3, after V lost 4 bases and J lost 6 bases. This CDR3 is CASSSGTGYEKLFF. The DNA for the CDR3 is TGTGCCAGCAGCTCCGGGACAGGGTATGAAAAACTGTTTTTT. The whole variable domain, remainder taken from reference TRBV7-6 and TRBJ1-4, is GAGVSQSPRYKVTKRGQDVALRCDPISGHVSLYWYRQALGQGPEFLTYFNYEAQQDKSGLPNDRFSAERPEGSISTLTIQRTEQRDSAMYRCASSSGTGYEKLFFGSGTQLSVL.

The rearrangement uses TRBV11-2 and TRBJ2-7; 9 nucleotides align to TRBD1. CDR1 SGHAT and CDR2 FQNNGV come from the germline V gene. Losses at the gene ends were 1 base for V and 4 bases for J; bases not matched to a gene: 5. The length of the CDR3 is 15 residues. DNA for the CDR3: TGTGCCAGCAGCTTAGGCGGGACAGGGTCTTACGAGCAGTACTTC. Encoded protein: CASSLGGTGSYEQYF.

V and J are TRBV5-4 and TRBJ1-2; 7 bases are shared with TRBD1. Losses at the gene ends were 4 bases for V and 4 bases for J; bases not matched to a gene: 4. The CDR3 length is 13 residues. Germline-derived CDR1 and CDR2 are SGHNT and YYREEE (reference sequence). DNA of the CDR3: TGTGCCAGCAGCCTGGGACAGCTCTATGGCTACACCTTC. This translates into CASSLGQLYGYTF.

The chain is built from TRBV11-1 and TRBJ2-5; tentatively, D is TRBD1 (6 bases). Germline V gene data show CDR1 as SGHAT and CDR2 as FQDESV (reference sequence). The germline V and J ends were trimmed by 1 base and 5 bases, with 8 bases remaining between them. The CDR3 is 13 amino acids. CDR3 coding DNA: TGTGCCAGCAGCTTAGACAGGGTTGAGACCCAGTACTTC. Translated: CASSLDRVETQYF.

The chain links TRBV2 to TRBJ2-7; 13 bases map to TRBD2. The CDR3 runs to 15 residues. Unmatched junction bases numbered 3, after V lost 4 bases and J lost 3 bases. The germline CDR1 and CDR2 sequences are SNHLY and FYNNEI. The CDR3 nucleotides are TGTGCCAGCAGTGGGGGGACTAGCGGGGTCTACGAGCAGTACTTC. Its translation is CASSGGTSGVYEQYF.

This clone is medium-sized (0.01 to 0.1%). The rearrangement links TRBV10-3 to TRBJ1-1; 8 bases map to TRBD1. The V gene end was trimmed by 7 bases and the J gene end by 2 bases; junction bases not matched to a gene: 3. Germline CDR1 and CDR2: ENHRY and SYGVKD. The CDR3 spans 13 residues. Here the CDR3 reads CAINGQGNTEAFF. The CDR3 DNA sequence: TGTGCCATCAATGGACAGGGCAACACTGAAGCTTTCTTT.

V is TRBV28 and J is TRBJ2-7, with 7 positions matching TRBD1. Germline lookup yields CDR1 MDHEN and CDR2 SYDVKM. After removal of 6 bases from V and 6 bases from J, the junction contained 5 bases not matched to a gene. The CDR3 extends over 12 amino acids. Written as DNA, the CDR3 is TGTGCCAGCAGCCCGAGGACAGGCGAGCAGTACTTC. It encodes CASSPRTGEQYF.

This chain joins TRBV11-2 and TRBJ1-5; 8 nucleotides agree with TRBD1. The CDR3 consists of 13 residues. The germline V gene has CDR1 SGHAT and CDR2 FQNNGV. Trimming cost V 5 bases and J 7 bases; bases outside gene matches: 4. The CDR3 DNA reads TGTGCCAGCAGCCGGGACAGGAGGCAGCCCCAGCATTTT. This sequence encodes CASSRDRRQPQHF. Looking up the rest from reference TRBV11-2 and TRBJ1-5 gives the full variable domain: EAGVAQSPRYKIIEKRQSVAFWCNPISGHATLYWYQQILGQGPKLLIQFQNNGVVDDSQLPKDRFSAERLKGVDSTLKIQPAKLEDSAVYLCASSRDRRQPQHFGDGTRLSIL.

The chain joins TRBV7-8 to TRBJ2-2, with 9 bases fitting TRBD1. The CDR3 is 17 residues long. Germline CDR1 SGHVS, CDR2 FQNEAQ. The ends lost 5 bases at V and 4 bases at J; junction bases unmatched: 11. This CDR3 reads CASSGHRGPKGTGELFF. The CDR3 DNA follows: TGTGCCAGCAGCGGGCACAGGGGGCCTAAGGGCACCGGGGAGCTGTTTTTT.

This CDR3 reads CASSSSSGGLGEQFF. The CDR3 DNA sequence: TGTGCCAGTAGTTCCTCCTCGGGGGGGCTTGGGGAGCAGTTCTTC. The chain carries TRBV19 and TRBJ2-1, with 8 bases matching TRBD2. Losses at the gene ends were 5 bases for V and 10 bases for J; bases not matched to a gene: 13. Germline V gene data show CDR1 as LNHDA and CDR2 as SQIVND (reference sequence). CDR3 length: 15 amino acids.

Notes on this clone: One end of the junction is discordant with germline, which a read error may explain. The sample has other DNA sequences that encode this CDR3 too. CDR3 bases: TGTGCTAGCAGTTACGGAGAGACAGGGGGCAGGTACGGCTACACCTTC. Protein product: CASSYGETGGRYGYTF. The chain is built from TRBV6-5 and TRBJ1-2, with 10 bases fitting TRBD1. The CDR3 length is 16 residues. From germline, CDR1 is MNHEY and CDR2 SVGAGI.

This sequence joins TRBV7-9 and TRBJ1-1; 8 nucleotides match TRBD1. The CDR3 sequence is 14 residues long. V gave up 1 base and J gave up 5 bases; unmatched junction bases: 3. CDR1 is SEHNR, CDR2 FQNEAQ, per germline (reference sequence). CDR3 nucleotide sequence: TGTGCCAGCAGCTTAGACAGGGGGGGGACTGAAGCTTTCTTT. It is translated as CASSLDRGGTEAFF. Filled out from reference TRBV7-9 and TRBJ1-1, the complete variable domain reads DTGVSQNPRHKITKRGQNVTFRCDPISEHNRLYWYRQTLGQGPEFLTYFQNEAQLEKSRLLSDRFSAERPKGSFSTLEIQRTEQGDSAMYLCASSLDRGGTEAFFGQGTRLTVV.